This is a list of T cell receptor beta chains from one sample in a study of T cells of healthy individuals. TCRdb re-derived calls from the 5' RACE reads in MiXCR, one entry per CDR3 protein. The data hold more than 85,000 distinct CDR3 sequences, with approximately 16% observed a single time. These receptors were collected from a human donor in good health. Both conserved end residues are part of each CDR3.

V gene: TRBV20-1; CDR3 protein: CSAPSSGRGQETQYF
V gene: TRBV28; CDR3 protein: CASSLRLAGVSDTQYF
V gene: TRBV18; CDR3 protein: CASSPRDRQRGTQYF
V gene: TRBV10-3; CDR3 protein: CAITRDNNYGYTF
V gene: TRBV5-1; CDR3 protein: CASSLWGPGETQYF
V gene: TRBV7-2; CDR3 protein: CASSYYTDTQYF
V gene: TRBV12-3/TRBV12-4; CDR3 protein: CASTPSGNTIYF
V gene: TRBV20-1; CDR3 protein: CSARPGTSGYEQYF
V gene: TRBV7-9; CDR3 protein: CASSLAIGGVSYNEQFF
V gene: TRBV15; CDR3 protein: CATSRDGGGFDQETQYF
V gene: TRBV3-1; CDR3 protein: CASSTAAGANEKLFF
V gene: TRBV2; CDR3 protein: CATAGQGNTEAFF
V gene: TRBV4-1; CDR3 protein: CASSREEHLTYEQYF
V gene: TRBV6-2/TRBV6-3; CDR3 protein: CASTRLAGETQYF
V gene: TRBV9; CDR3 protein: CASSVDLGEQFF
V gene: TRBV3-1; CDR3 protein: CASSQDLQRSSYEQYF
V gene: TRBV28; CDR3 protein: CASSSHGTSGTQYF
V gene: TRBV10-3; CDR3 protein: CAISGIGVKSYEQYF
V gene: TRBV7-9; CDR3 protein: CASSWGVEQLF
V gene: TRBV29-1; CDR3 protein: CSVRSYSSSYNEQFF
V gene: TRBV12-3/TRBV12-4; CDR3 protein: CASSRDREGEQFF
V gene: TRBV7-3; CDR3 protein: CASSFFRGDEQYF
V gene: TRBV24-1; CDR3 protein: CATSDTKPESSSYNEQFF
V gene: TRBV2; CDR3 protein: CASRSELAGVEFF